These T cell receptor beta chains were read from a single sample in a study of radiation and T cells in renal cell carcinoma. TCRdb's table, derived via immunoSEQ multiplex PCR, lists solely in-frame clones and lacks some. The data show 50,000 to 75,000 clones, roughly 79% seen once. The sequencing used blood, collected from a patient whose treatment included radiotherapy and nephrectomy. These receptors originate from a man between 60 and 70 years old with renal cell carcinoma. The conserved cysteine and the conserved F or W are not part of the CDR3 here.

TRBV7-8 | ASTLGGARLYEQY
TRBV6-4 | ASSEGVADTGELF
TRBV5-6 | ASSLRTAFYNEQF
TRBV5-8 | ASSRTLGARGETQY
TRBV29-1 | SVVHRTEHPNYGYT
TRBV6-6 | ASSLTSGNQETQY
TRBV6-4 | ASSDTSWGTEAF
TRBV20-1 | SARGSNEQF
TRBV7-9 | ASSSERQADNVLT
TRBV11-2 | ASSPRTGGPMNTEAF
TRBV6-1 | ASSATAANYGYT
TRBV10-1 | ASQGWEQY
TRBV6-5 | ASSFQQGAGELF
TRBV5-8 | ASSLKGAKNIQY
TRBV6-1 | ASRKREGLTDTQY
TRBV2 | ASSVPRGDSWNTEAF
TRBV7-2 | ASSFSPRSYEQF
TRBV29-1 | SVELPPAAGASYEQY
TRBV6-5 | ASSTRMNTEAF
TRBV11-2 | ASSLGFSEAF
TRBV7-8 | ASRPGTQLEAF
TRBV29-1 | GLAGVDVNEQF
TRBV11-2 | ASSLGRMRESLMYEQF
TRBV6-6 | ASSQDRPEAF
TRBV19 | ASTMTGYGTEAF
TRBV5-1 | ASSLAGGRGEETQY
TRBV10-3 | AISENRGLEGTDTQY
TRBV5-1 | ASSLGMRVNTEAF
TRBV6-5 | ASSAGGTGELF
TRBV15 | ATSRTDGLAGAGDTQY
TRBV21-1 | ASGFDLAGYTGELF
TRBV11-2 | ASRIRLGTDTQY
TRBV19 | ASSLSGLGNTEAF
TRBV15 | ATATGGVSTEAF
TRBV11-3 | ASSLDRTTGNTIY
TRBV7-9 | ASSFGRNTEAF
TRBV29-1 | SVTSQGTTEAF
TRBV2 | ASTVTTNTGELF
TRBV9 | ASSVEPLGGRGINEQF
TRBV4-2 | ASSQDLGRYNEQF
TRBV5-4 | ASSWKDREIGYT
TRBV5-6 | ASSSPWPAGAPSEQF
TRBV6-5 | ASSYSRETTYEQY
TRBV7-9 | ASSNGGLAGWEQF
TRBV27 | ASSLIGGPMDTEAF
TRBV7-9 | ASSPGYSGNTIY
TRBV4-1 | ASSQADRPNYEQY
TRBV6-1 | ASSDPPSSGNTIY
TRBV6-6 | ASSYSTGNTIY
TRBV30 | ARTVGANTEAF
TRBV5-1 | ASSIERRGWETQY
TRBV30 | AWSITGGSQPQH
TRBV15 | ATSRALNTEAF